This entry is about one T cell receptor beta chain. This receptor's antigen is unknown. There are no base qualities to consult, and no much larger clone falls within one base. These data belong to a study of cytomegalovirus exposure and HLA in healthy donors (dated by TCRdb to about 2017). The study in broad terms: According to an earlier analysis of 587 of the donors, some 180 million T cells yielded roughly 110 million unique TCR beta sequences and 250 to 350 Gb of sequence data. Four to six DR-DQ haplotypes were handled as single units for association and clustering, since linkage in the cohort was strong. Among several hundred genotyped donors of the cohort, an average of around 250,000 unique TCR beta nucleotide sequences was sequenced per donor, of which about 19% were non-productive. To decide whether each TCR beta V gene segment behaved as functional or pseudogenic, an earlier analysis of several hundred of the donors relied on high-throughput TCR beta sequencing. All discovery cohort repertoires had been generated using a single sequencing platform. A separate validation cohort of 90 to 150 different subjects was used in addition to the approximately 610-subject first cohort. Rather than drawing on any new phenotypic data, the later analysis identified candidate immune exposures from TCR beta sequences and the way those sequences occurred across donors. HLA typing included class I and class II loci at four-digit resolution. Typing coverage differed by locus: A, B, C, DRB1 and DQB1 were typed in roughly 629-630 donors, DQA1 in roughly 500, DPA1 in around 610, and DPB1 in 400 to 490. A later analysis re-analyzed previously published TCR beta repertoires from 650 to 800 donors and added high-resolution HLA genotyping to study TCR occurrence patterns. To predict cytomegalovirus infection status, the study brought together high-throughput TCR immunosequencing, statistical association of individual TCRs with disease status, and machine learning. The T cell repertoires of around 730 subjects were profiled by immunosequencing and related to cytomegalovirus serostatus. A later genetic analysis took genome-wide SNP genotypes for about three fifths of the 666 donors and used that subset as a discovery cohort. The genetic ancestry cluster associated with self-reported Caucasian donors included roughly four fifths of the roughly 400 genotyped donors. The study aimed to test whether cataloging public T cell receptors could reveal signatures of past pathogen exposure. An early release covering approximately 600 HLA-typed donors comprised roughly 300 gigabases of sequencing data and tens of millions of unique TCR sequences. Donor age, sex, ethnicity and CMV serostatus were compiled alongside the repertoire data.

CDR1 and CDR2 are read off the germline V gene as SQVTM and ANQGSEA. V lost 6 bases and J lost 1 base; the stretch between them is 13 bases long. From the cysteine through the phenylalanine, the CDR3 covers 15 amino acids. Just CDR3 DNA is preserved here, 45 bases in frame from base 1. Receptor amplification or capture employed the immunoSEQ multiplex PCR assay. The multiplex PCR relied on a mix of 60 forward primers for TCR Vbeta segments and 13 reverse primers for TCR Jbeta segments. A multiplex PCR assay on genomic DNA amplified the CDR3 region of rearranged TCR beta genes. On the Illumina HiSeq System, the amplified TCR beta libraries were sequenced as 87-base-pair reads. In the authors' own workflow: A later analysis tallied around 82 million unique TCR beta chains across the 666 repertoires, and roughly 11 million of those chains were shared by two or more donors. Raw reads were error-corrected and collapsed into unique sequences with a nearest-neighbor algorithm that merged closely related sequences to remove PCR and sequencing errors. To assign V, D and J gene segments, CDR3 sequences were aligned to IMGT reference sequences. For a sequence to be retained, at least a six-nucleotide match to both a V gene segment and a J gene segment was required. A rearrangement counted as productive if the CDR3 had no stop codons and remained in frame with V and J, and every other rearrangement counted as non-productive. Following IMGT convention, CDR3 was defined as the stretch from the second conserved V-encoded cysteine to the conserved J-encoded phenylalanine. The earlier analysis of about 590 of the donors excluded sequences that lacked an unambiguous match to a single V gene segment. In an earlier analysis of several hundred of the donors, V segments were called functional above 56.7% productive rearrangements and were called segregating when the between-donor standard deviation exceeded 5%. A statistical classification framework was developed to diagnose cytomegalovirus status using the catalog of TCR beta chain sequences. A later analysis assigned V and J genes by comparing TCR nucleotide sequences with IMGT/GENE-DB human TR gene sequences. The TCRdist pipeline was used in a later analysis to assign CDR3 sequences and most-parsimonious VDJ recombination scenarios. In a later analysis, every TCR beta chain was defined by the combination of its CDR3 amino acid sequence and its V-gene family, and reads without a unique V-gene family were dropped. As a way to deal with suspected cross-contamination and a sequencing artifact, a later analysis dropped 450 to 600 nucleotide sequences that were highly shared and had low generation probability. For each public chain, a later analysis derived a clonal expansion index from normalized ranks of inferred template counts within each repertoire. Generation probabilities in a later analysis came from a VDJ recombination model fitted to out-of-frame rearrangements, and those results were checked against IGoR. In a later analysis, TCR-TCR, TCR-HLA and TCR-CMV co-occurrence was scored with hypergeometric tests, and a repertoire-size bias correction was applied to TCR pairs. In a later analysis, false discovery rates were estimated by permuting HLA or CMV assignments 20 times. In a later analysis, co-occurring TCRs were grouped using DBSCAN, and TCRdist sequence similarity was added for clustering within HLA-allele-positive subsets. Repertoires with fewer than 30,000 or more than 120,000 public chains, plus five repertoires with anomalous nucleotide sharing, were excluded from co-occurrence clustering. TCRdb retrieved this table from immuneACCESS and kept in-frame rearrangements only. Not all clones are present; in checked studies, unresolved V genes account for under half, and no reason is known for the remainder. V, J and clone size were drawn from that table, and D and trimming were deduced from the DNA. The sample table contains almost 200,000 clones; only one count was recorded for around three quarters of them. The ten largest clones capture 1.5% to 2% of the sample.

The cohort comprised 710 or so healthy bone marrow donors. At the time of sampling, all cohort members were nominally healthy, though unrecorded immune exposures were likely present. The donor was CMV seronegative and was included in the group of a few hundred seronegative cohort members. A peripheral blood sample was provided by each donor, and peripheral blood mononuclear cells were used for TCR beta sequencing. Genomic DNA was extracted from the blood cell samples with the Qiagen DNeasy Blood Extraction Kit. Overall study outcomes, separate from this receptor: A group of highly shared sequence variants was considered likely to be a technical artifact of the sequencing pipeline. The presence/absence analyses assumed that sequencing depth was roughly uniform across donors, and that assumption may not be true. An association between a missense DCLRE1C variant and V-gene and J-gene trimming of TCR beta chains was found in a later genetic analysis and replicated in an independent cohort. In the study, approximately 160 TCR beta chains were listed as associated with cytomegalovirus. Compared with equally common non-associated chains, HLA-associated TCR beta chains in a later analysis were more clonally expanded and had lower generation probabilities. A further reported finding was that TCR beta sequences accurately predicted the HLA-A and HLA-B alleles for most subjects in the first cohort. For the cohort, immune exposure information was limited to CMV serostatus. In a later analysis, 16,951 TCR beta sequences were associated with specific HLA alleles at a false discovery rate of 0.05. The classifier was reported to diagnose cytomegalovirus status with high specificity and sensitivity in both the original and validation cohorts. In a later analysis, the rate of TCR association differed among HLA loci, with DRB1 alleles having the most associated TCRs and HLA-C alleles having the fewest. Because HLA typing was missing for some donors at each locus, association tests included only the typed subset. In a later analysis, most CMV-associated TCR beta chains were found to appear HLA-restricted, with HLA associations seemingly driven largely by CMV exposure. A later analysis reported that several top co-occurrence clusters appeared linked to parvovirus B19, influenza, CMV and Epstein-Barr virus. Strong co-occurrence of HLA alleles, especially DR and DQ, made assigning TCR associations to individual alleles difficult. Some IMGT-functional V segments, including TRBV6-2 and TRBV6-3, could not be told apart with the 87-base-pair reads, so those segments were excluded. Three of the identified cytomegalovirus-associated TCR beta chains were confirmed in vitro to be specific for cytomegalovirus antigens. A later genetic analysis reported fewer N-insertions in productive TCRs among donors in an Asian-associated ancestry cluster than the approximately 670-donor mean. In this cohort, only TCR beta chains were sequenced, and detectable features were limited by the absence of alpha or paired-chain data. According to the authors, the approach could potentially be generalized to other disease states and immunological phenotypes. Broadly in line with IMGT annotations, most TCR beta V segments showed up in productive rearrangements about 87% or about 30% of the time in an earlier analysis of about 500 of the donors. The earlier analysis of 587 of the donors excluded some 16 rarely observed V segments, including chromosome 9 orphons, because counts were too low. Correlated functional status among segregating V segments might reflect linkage disequilibrium, but an unknown experimental factor could not be ruled out. Most TCR sequences were observed very rarely across donors, whereas some public TCRs were present in many individuals.

The chain employs TRBV29-1 and TRBJ2-6; TRBD2 is a possible D gene, resting on 5 matching bases. Sequencing was performed on PBMCs. The source is a man aged 25-45 years in good health and CMV-seronegative. The CDR3 region: CSVRGPGSGANVLTF. The nucleotide sequence reads TGCAGCGTCAGAGGGCCGGGATCTGGGGCCAACGTCCTGACTTTC.